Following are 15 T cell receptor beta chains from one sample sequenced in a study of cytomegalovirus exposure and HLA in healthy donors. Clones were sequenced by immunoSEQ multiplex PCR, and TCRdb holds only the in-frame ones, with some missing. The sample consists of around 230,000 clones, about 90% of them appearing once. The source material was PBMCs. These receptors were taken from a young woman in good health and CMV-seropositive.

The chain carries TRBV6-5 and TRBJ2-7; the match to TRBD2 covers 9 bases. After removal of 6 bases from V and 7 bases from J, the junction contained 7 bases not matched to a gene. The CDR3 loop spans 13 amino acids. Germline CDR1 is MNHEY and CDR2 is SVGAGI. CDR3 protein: CASSYNSGREQYF. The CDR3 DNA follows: TGTGCCAGCAGCTATAATAGCGGGAGAGAGCAGTACTTC.

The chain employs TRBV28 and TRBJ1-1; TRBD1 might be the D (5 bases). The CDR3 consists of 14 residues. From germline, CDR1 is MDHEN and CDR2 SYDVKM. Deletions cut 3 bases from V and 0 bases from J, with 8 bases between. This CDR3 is CASSLLQVNTEAFF. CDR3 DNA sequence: TGTGCCAGCAGTTTGCTACAGGTGAACACTGAAGCTTTCTTT.

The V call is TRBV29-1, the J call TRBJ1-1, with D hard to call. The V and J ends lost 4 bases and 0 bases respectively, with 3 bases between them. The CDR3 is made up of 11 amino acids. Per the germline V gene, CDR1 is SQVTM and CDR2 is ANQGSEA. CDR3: CSVAVNTEAFF. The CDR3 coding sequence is TGCAGCGTTGCAGTGAACACTGAAGCTTTCTTT.

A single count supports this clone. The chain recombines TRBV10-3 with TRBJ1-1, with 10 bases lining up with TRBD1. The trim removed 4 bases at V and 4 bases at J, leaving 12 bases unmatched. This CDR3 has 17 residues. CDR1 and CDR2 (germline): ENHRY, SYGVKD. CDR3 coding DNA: TGTGCCATCAGTGCCTCGGACAGGGGGACCTATGTCACTGAAGCTTTCTTT. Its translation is CAISASDRGTYVTEAFF.

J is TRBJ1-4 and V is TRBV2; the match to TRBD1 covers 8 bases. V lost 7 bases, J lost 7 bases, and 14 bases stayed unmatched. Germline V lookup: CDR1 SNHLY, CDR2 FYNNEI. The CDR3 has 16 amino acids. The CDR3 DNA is TGTGCCAGCAACGAAGGACAGGGAGGAACGGGTGAAAAACTGTTTTTT. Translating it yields CASNEGQGGTGEKLFF.

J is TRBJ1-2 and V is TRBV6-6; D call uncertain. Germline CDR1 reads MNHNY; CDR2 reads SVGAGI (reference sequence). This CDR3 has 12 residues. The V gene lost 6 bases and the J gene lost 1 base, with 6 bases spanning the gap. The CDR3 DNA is TGTGCCAGCAGAGACAATAACTATGGCTACACCTTC. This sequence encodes CASRDNNYGYTF.

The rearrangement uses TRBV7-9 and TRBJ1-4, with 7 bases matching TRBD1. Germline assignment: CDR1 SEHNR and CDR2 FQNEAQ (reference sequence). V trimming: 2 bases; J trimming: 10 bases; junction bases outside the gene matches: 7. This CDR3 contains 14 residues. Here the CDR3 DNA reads TGTGCCAGCAGCTTACAGGGGGGTTGGGGAAAACTGTTTTTT. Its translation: CASSLQGGWGKLFF.

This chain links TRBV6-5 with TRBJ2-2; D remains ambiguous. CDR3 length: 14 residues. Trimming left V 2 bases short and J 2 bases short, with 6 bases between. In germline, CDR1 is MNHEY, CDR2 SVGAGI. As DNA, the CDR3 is TGTGCCAGCAGTTACCTTACTAACACCGGGGAGCTGTTTTTT. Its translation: CASSYLTNTGELFF.

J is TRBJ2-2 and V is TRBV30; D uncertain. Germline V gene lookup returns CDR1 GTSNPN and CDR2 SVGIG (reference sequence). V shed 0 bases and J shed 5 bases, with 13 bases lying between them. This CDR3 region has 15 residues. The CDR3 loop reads CAWSVGDPGTGELFF. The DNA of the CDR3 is TGTGCCTGGAGTGTAGGTGATCCGGGTACCGGGGAGCTGTTTTTT.

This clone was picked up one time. The CDR3: CASSLVGHSYEQYF. The CDR3 nucleotides read TGTGCCAGCAGTTTGGTAGGACACTCCTACGAGCAGTACTTC. The chain combines TRBV27 with TRBJ2-7, with D possibly matching TRBD1 (5 bases). The CDR3 runs 14 residues. With 3 bases removed from V and 0 bases from J, the gap between germline ends came to 9 bases. CDR1 is MNHEY and CDR2 is SMNVEV in the germline V gene (reference sequence).

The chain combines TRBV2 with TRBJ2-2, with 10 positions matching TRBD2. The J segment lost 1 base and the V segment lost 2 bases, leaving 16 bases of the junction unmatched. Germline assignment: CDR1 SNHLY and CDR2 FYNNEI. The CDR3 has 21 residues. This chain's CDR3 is CASSESSGRFYYGMNTGELFF. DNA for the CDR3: TGTGCCAGCAGTGAAAGTAGCGGGAGGTTTTATTACGGAATGAACACCGGGGAGCTGTTTTTT.

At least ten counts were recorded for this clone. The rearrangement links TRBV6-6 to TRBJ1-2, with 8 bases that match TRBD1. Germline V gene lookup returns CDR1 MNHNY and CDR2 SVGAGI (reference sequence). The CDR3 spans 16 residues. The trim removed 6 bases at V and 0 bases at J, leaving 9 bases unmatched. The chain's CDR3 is CASSSTDRASNYGYTF. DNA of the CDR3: TGTGCCAGCAGCTCAACGGACAGGGCCTCTAACTATGGCTACACCTTC.

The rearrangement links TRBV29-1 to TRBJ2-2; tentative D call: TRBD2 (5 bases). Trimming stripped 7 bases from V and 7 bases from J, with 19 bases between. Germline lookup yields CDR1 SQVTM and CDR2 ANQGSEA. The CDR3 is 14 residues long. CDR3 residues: CSGAPPNSGGELFF. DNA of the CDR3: TGCAGCGGGGCCCCCCCAAACAGCGGCGGGGAGCTGTTTTTT.

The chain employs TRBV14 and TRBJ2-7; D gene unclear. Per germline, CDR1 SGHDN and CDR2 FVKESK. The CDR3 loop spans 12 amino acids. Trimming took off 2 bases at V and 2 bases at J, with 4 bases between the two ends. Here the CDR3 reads CASSQKPYEQYF. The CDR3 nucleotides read TGTGCCAGCAGCCAAAAGCCCTACGAGCAGTACTTC.

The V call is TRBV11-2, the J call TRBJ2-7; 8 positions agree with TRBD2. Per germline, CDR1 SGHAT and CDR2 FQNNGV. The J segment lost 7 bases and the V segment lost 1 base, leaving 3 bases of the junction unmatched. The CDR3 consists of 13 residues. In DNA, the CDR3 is TGTGCCAGCAGCTTAGGGGCGGGAGGAGAGCAGTACTTC. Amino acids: CASSLGAGGEQYF.